Included here is one TCR beta chain sequence, with context. The antigen remains unidentified. These data belong to a study of cytomegalovirus exposure and HLA in healthy donors. The study ran its PCR with 60 Vbeta and 13 Jbeta primers. The assay was immunoSEQ multiplex PCR, and TCRdb's table has in-frame clones only and misses some. The data contain around 150,000 clones, 76% of them singletons. The trim removed 2 bases at V and 5 bases at J, leaving 2 bases unmatched. The CDR3 covers 14 residues. Germline-derived CDR1 and CDR2 are SGHRS and YFSETQ. Regarding the study as a whole: It was reported in a later analysis that an Asian-associated ancestry cluster showed fewer N-insertions than the roughly 670-donor mean. Investigators reported 150 to 200 TCR beta chains as tied to cytomegalovirus.

This receptor was identified in a man aged 35-49 years in good health and CMV-seronegative. The sample comprised PBMCs. The chain combines TRBV5-1 with TRBJ2-1, with 9 bases lining up with TRBD2. This chain's CDR3 is CASSFSSGNNEQFF. CDR3 DNA: TGCGCCAGCAGCTTCTCTAGCGGGAACAATGAGCAGTTCTTC. The entire variable domain, with the rest obtained from reference TRBV5-1 and TRBJ2-1, is as follows: KAGVTQTPRYLIKTRGQQVTLSCSPISGHRSVSWYQQTPGQGLQFLFEYFSETQRNKGNFPGRFSGRQFSNSRSEMNVSTLELGDSALYLCASSFSSGNNEQFFGPGTRLTVL.